The present entry profiles one T cell receptor beta chain with its context. Its specific antigen is unknown. No much larger clonotype is one base removed from it; base qualities were not supplied. The library was obtained by the immunoSEQ multiplex PCR assay. A mixture of 60 forward primers for TCR Vbeta segments and 13 reverse primers for TCR Jbeta segments was used in the multiplex PCR. Amplification of the CDR3 region of rearranged TCR beta genes was performed with a multiplex PCR assay on genomic DNA. The Illumina HiSeq System was used to sequence the amplified TCR beta libraries as 87-base-pair reads. Per the authors' processing: In a later analysis, tens of millions of unique TCR beta chains were counted across the 500 to 700 repertoires, and approximately 11 million of these chains were shared by at least two donors. A nearest-neighbor algorithm error-corrected the raw reads and collapsed the reads into unique sequences, merging closely related sequences to remove PCR and sequencing errors. Alignment of CDR3 sequences to IMGT reference sequences was used to assign V, D and J gene segments. For a sequence to be retained, a match of at least six nucleotides was required to both a V gene segment and a J gene segment. Rearrangements were called productive when the CDR3 lacked stop codons and stayed in frame with V and J; all others were non-productive. CDR3 was defined by IMGT convention, running from the second conserved V-encoded cysteine to the conserved J-encoded phenylalanine. The earlier analysis of about 610 of the donors excluded sequences that lacked an unambiguous match to a single V gene segment. An earlier analysis of a few hundred of the donors called V segments functional above 56.7% productive rearrangements and segregating when the between-donor standard deviation exceeded 5%. A statistical classification framework was built for diagnosing cytomegalovirus status from the catalog of TCR beta chain sequences. A later analysis assigned V and J genes by comparing TCR nucleotide sequences with IMGT/GENE-DB human TR gene sequences. Using the TCRdist pipeline, a later analysis assigned CDR3 sequences along with most-parsimonious VDJ recombination scenarios. A later analysis defined each TCR beta chain by its CDR3 amino acid sequence plus V-gene family, and excluded reads lacking a unique V-gene family. In a later analysis, some 600 highly shared, low-generation-probability nucleotide sequences were removed to address suspected cross-contamination and a sequencing artifact. For each public chain, a later analysis derived a clonal expansion index from normalized ranks of inferred template counts within each repertoire. In a later analysis, generation probabilities were computed using a VDJ recombination model fitted to out-of-frame rearrangements, and the results were checked against IGoR. Hypergeometric tests were used in a later analysis to score TCR-TCR, TCR-HLA and TCR-CMV co-occurrence, with a repertoire-size bias correction applied to the TCR pairs. False discovery rates were estimated in a later analysis by permuting HLA or CMV assignments 20 times. A later analysis grouped co-occurring TCRs with DBSCAN, adding TCRdist sequence similarity when clustering within HLA-allele-positive subsets. Repertoires with fewer than 30,000 or more than 120,000 public chains, plus five repertoires with anomalous nucleotide sharing, were excluded from co-occurrence clustering. TCRdb obtained this table from immuneACCESS and retained in-frame rearrangements with V and J assigned. These tables miss some clones; where compared with another copy, unresolved V genes account for less than half of the shortfall, and the remainder is unexplained. That table supplies the V and J calls and clone size; D and trimming were determined from the DNA. Present in this sample are 180,000 or so clones, 60% to 85% of which were seen just once. The ten largest clones capture about 1.6% of the sample.

The record originates from a study of cytomegalovirus exposure and HLA in healthy donors (dated by TCRdb to about 2017). Context from the whole study: According to an earlier analysis of several hundred of the donors, about 179 million T cells yielded over 90 million unique TCR beta sequences and about 300 Gb of sequence data. Of the 350 to 450 genotyped donors, roughly 80% were placed in the genetic ancestry cluster associated with self-reported Caucasian donors. Across some 400 genotyped donors of the cohort, an average of roughly 250,000 unique TCR beta nucleotide sequences per donor were sequenced, and 15% to 20% of those sequences were non-productive. Donor age, sex, ethnicity and CMV serostatus were compiled alongside the repertoire data. Typing coverage differed by locus: A, B, C, DRB1 and DQB1 were typed in about 629-640 donors, DQA1 in 522, DPA1 in approximately 600, and DPB1 in roughly 450. The study aimed to test whether cataloging public T cell receptors could reveal signatures of past pathogen exposure. HLA typing covered class I and class II loci at four-digit resolution. Every repertoire in the discovery cohort had been generated on one and the same sequencing platform. An earlier analysis of around 580 of the donors used high-throughput TCR beta sequencing to judge whether each TCR beta V gene segment behaved as functional or pseudogenic. Rather than drawing on any new phenotypic data, the later analysis identified candidate immune exposures from TCR beta sequences and the way those sequences occurred across donors. Because of strong linkage in the cohort, roughly five DR-DQ haplotypes were treated as single units for association and clustering. To predict cytomegalovirus infection status, the study combined high-throughput TCR immunosequencing, statistical association of individual TCRs with disease status, and machine learning. In a later genetic analysis, genome-wide SNP genotypes for about 55% of the roughly 700 donors were used, and that subset was treated as a discovery cohort. Besides the first cohort of 500 to 700 subjects, a separate validation cohort made up of 120 different subjects was used. A later analysis re-examined previously published TCR beta repertoires from roughly 720 donors and added high-resolution HLA genotyping to investigate patterns of TCR occurrence. The study profiled the T cell repertoires of fewer than 850 subjects by immunosequencing and related them to cytomegalovirus serostatus. About 280 gigabases of sequencing data and 91 million or so unique TCR sequences made up an early release that covered 500 to 700 HLA-typed donors. General conclusions and limits of the study: An earlier analysis of 587 of the donors showed that most TCR beta V segments appeared in productive rearrangements either about 90% or about 30% of the time, which broadly matched IMGT annotations. According to a later analysis, most CMV-associated TCR beta chains appeared to be HLA-restricted, and the HLA associations seemed to be driven largely by CMV exposure. Most TCR sequences were seen in very few donors, while some public TCRs were found in many individuals. A later genetic analysis associated a missense DCLRE1C variant with V-gene and J-gene trimming of TCR beta chains, and an independent cohort replicated the association. The classifier was reported to diagnose cytomegalovirus status with high specificity and sensitivity in both the original cohort and the validation cohort. A further reported finding was that TCR beta sequences accurately predicted the HLA-A and HLA-B alleles for most subjects in the first cohort. In the study, 150 to 200 TCR beta chains were listed as associated with cytomegalovirus. The cohort was sequenced for TCR beta chains only, and without alpha or paired-chain data the features that could be detected were limited. The presence/absence analyses assumed that sequencing depth was roughly uniform across donors, and that assumption may not be true. The authors suggested that the approach could potentially be extended to other disease states and immunological phenotypes. Because counts were too low, some 17 rarely observed V segments, including chromosome 9 orphons, were excluded from the earlier analysis of 587 of the donors. The 87-base-pair reads could not distinguish some IMGT-functional V segments, including TRBV6-2 and TRBV6-3, so those segments were excluded. HLA typing was unavailable for some donors at each locus, so association tests used only the typed subset. Strong co-occurrence of HLA alleles, especially DR and DQ, made assigning TCR associations to individual alleles difficult. A later analysis reported that several top co-occurrence clusters appeared linked to parvovirus B19, influenza, CMV and Epstein-Barr virus. A group of highly shared sequence variants was considered likely to be a technical artifact of the sequencing pipeline. A later genetic analysis reported fewer N-insertions in productive TCRs among donors in an Asian-associated ancestry cluster than the roughly 700-donor mean. A later analysis associated approximately 17,000 TCR beta sequences with specific HLA alleles at a false discovery rate of 0.05. According to a later analysis, TCR association rates differed among HLA loci, with DRB1 alleles showing the most associated TCRs and HLA-C alleles showing the fewest. Compared with equally common non-associated chains, HLA-associated TCR beta chains in a later analysis were more clonally expanded and had lower generation probabilities. Linkage disequilibrium might explain the correlated functional status among segregating V segments, but an unknown experimental factor could not be ruled out. In vitro tests confirmed that a few of the cytomegalovirus-associated TCR beta chains recognize cytomegalovirus antigens. The only immune exposure information available for the cohort was CMV serostatus.

The CDR3, from cysteine to phenylalanine, totals 15 residues. CDR3 DNA only is kept here, 45 bases in frame from base 1. Trimming removed 3 bases from V and 2 bases from J; the gene matches leave 3 bases unexplained. Reading the germline V gene (reference sequence) gives CDR1 LNHNV and CDR2 YYDKDF. The cohort consisted of some 670 healthy bone marrow donors. At the time of sampling, every cohort member was nominally healthy, though immune exposures that went unrecorded were likely present. The donor was CMV seronegative and was included in the group of a few hundred seronegative cohort members. A peripheral blood sample was collected from each donor, and TCR beta sequencing was performed on peripheral blood mononuclear cells. Genomic DNA was extracted from the blood cell samples with the Qiagen DNeasy Blood Extraction Kit.

This clonotype originated in a man younger than 30 in good health and CMV-seronegative. The V gene is TRBV15 and the J gene is TRBJ1-5; 8 nucleotides in the junction match TRBD1. Sequencing input: PBMCs. CDR3 sequence: CATSRTGQGNQPQHF. In nucleotide form, the sequence is TGTGCCACCAGCAGGACGGGACAGGGCAATCAGCCCCAGCATTTT.